The clone carrying this TCR beta chain showed up just a few times. The CDR3 extends over 15 amino acids. V lost 1 base and J lost 1, with 11 bases in between. In germline, CDR1 is SGHRS, CDR2 YFSETQ. The sample is drawn from a study of regulatory T cells in long-lasting Graves disease. In building TCR beta libraries, iRepertoire HTBI primers were used together with Arm-PCR of CDR3 regions. TCRdb reprocessed the multiplex PCR reads with MiXCR, giving one entry per CDR3 protein. The top ten clones hold around a sixth of a sample with over 350,000 distinct CDR3 sequences, roughly 15% of them seen once. Described time point: newly diagnosed GD, antithyroid drugs for less than 3 months. Preparation of the TCR library used RNA extracted from PBMCs. American Thyroid Association guidelines were used to diagnose Graves' disease. The same sample was also studied in work on T cells in Graves' hyperthyroidism and ophthalmopathy.

The chain joins TRBV5-1 to TRBJ1-1, with D maybe TRBD1 (6 bases). The receptor's source is a woman between 45 and 65 years old with Graves disease. The starting material was peripheral blood mononuclear cells (PBMCs), obtained at new diagnosis, from a patient treated with antithyroid drugs. The CDR3 sequence: CASSLMTGPNTEAFF. The CDR3 DNA reads TGCGCCAGCAGCTTGATGACAGGACCGAACACTGAAGCTTTCTTT.